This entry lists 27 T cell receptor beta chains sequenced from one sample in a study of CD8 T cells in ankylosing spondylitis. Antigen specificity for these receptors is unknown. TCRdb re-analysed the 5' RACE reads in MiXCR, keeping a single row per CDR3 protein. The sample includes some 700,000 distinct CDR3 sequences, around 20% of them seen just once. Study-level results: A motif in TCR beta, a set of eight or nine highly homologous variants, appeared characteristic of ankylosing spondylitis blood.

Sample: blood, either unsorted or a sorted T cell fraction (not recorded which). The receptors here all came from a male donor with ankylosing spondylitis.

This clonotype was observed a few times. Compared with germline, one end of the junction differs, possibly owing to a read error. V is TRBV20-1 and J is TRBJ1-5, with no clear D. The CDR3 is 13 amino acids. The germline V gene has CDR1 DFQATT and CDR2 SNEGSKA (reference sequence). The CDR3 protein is CSSRSSGNQPQHF. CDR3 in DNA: TGCAGTTCTAGATCCTCTGGCAATCAGCCCCAGCATTTT.

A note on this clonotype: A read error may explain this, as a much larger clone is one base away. The CDR3 sequence: CASSLPGESYNEQFF. The DNA for the CDR3 is TGCGCCAGCAGCTTGCCGGGGGAGTCCTACAATGAGCAGTTCTTC. This sequence joins TRBV5-1 and TRBJ2-1; TRBD2 is a possible D gene (6 bases). Germline values: CDR1 SGHRS, CDR2 YFSETQ. The CDR3 consists of 15 residues. V was trimmed by 1 base and J by 1 base, leaving 9 bases between them.

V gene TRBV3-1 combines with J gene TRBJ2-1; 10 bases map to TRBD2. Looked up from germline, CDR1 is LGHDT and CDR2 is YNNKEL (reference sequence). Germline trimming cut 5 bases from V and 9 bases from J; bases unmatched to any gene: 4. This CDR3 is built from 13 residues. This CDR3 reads CASSIQREGEQFF. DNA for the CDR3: TGTGCCAGCAGCATACAGCGGGAGGGTGAGCAGTTCTTC.

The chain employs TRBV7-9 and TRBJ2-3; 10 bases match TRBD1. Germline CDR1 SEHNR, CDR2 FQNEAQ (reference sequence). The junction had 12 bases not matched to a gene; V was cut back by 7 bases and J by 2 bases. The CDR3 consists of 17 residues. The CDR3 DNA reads TGTGCCAGCATCCCGACCCGGGACAGGGGTTACACAGATACGCAGTATTTT. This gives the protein CASIPTRDRGYTDTQYF.

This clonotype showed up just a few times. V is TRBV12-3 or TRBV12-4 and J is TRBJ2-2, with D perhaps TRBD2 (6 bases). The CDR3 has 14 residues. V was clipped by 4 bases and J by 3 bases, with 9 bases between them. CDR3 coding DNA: TGTGCCAGCAGTTGGACTACCTACACCGGGGAGCTGTTTTTT. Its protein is CASSWTTYTGELFF.

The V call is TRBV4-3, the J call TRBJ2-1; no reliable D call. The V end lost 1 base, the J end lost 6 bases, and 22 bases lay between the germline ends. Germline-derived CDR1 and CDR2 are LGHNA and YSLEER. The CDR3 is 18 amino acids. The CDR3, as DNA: TGCGCCAGCAGCCAAGTAATCTCTAATGAACTCTTAGGCAATGAGCAGTTCTTC. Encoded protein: CASSQVISNELLGNEQFF.

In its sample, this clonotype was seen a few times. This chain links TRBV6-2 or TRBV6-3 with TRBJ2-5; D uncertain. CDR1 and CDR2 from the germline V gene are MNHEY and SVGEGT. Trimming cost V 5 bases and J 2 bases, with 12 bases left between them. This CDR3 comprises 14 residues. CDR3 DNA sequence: TGTGCCAGCAGTCGAACACCCCTACAAGAGACCCAGTACTTC. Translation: CASSRTPLQETQYF.

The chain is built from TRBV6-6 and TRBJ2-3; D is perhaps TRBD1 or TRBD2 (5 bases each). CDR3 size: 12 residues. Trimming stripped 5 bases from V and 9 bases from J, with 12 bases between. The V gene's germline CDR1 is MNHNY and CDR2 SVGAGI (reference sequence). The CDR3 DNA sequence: TGTGCCAGCAGTCCACGGGACCAGACGCAGTATTTT. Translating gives CASSPRDQTQYF.

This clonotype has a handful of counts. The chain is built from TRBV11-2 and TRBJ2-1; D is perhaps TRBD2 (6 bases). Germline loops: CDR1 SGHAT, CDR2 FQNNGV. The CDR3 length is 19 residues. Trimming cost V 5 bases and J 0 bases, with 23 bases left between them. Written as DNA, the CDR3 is TGTGCCAGCAGCAAAATAGCCCGACAGCGGGCCGTCTCCTACAATGAGCAGTTCTTC. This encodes CASSKIARQRAVSYNEQFF.

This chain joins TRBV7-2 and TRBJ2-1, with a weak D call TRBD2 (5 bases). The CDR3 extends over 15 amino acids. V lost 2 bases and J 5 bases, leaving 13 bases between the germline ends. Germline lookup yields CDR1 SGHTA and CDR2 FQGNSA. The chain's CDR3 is CASSLPSLPNNEQFF. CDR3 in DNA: TGTGCCAGCAGCTTACCTAGCCTCCCAAACAATGAGCAGTTCTTC.

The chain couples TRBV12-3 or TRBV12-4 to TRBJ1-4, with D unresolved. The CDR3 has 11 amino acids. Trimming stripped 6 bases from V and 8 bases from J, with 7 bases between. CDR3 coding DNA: TGTGCCAGCAGCCTTAAAGAAAAACTGTTTTTT. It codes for CASSLKEKLFF.

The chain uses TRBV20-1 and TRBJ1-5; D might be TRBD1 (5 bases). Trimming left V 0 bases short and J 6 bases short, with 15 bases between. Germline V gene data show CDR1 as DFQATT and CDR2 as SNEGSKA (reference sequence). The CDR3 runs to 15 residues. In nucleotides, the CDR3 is TGCAGTGCTAGAGATGATTCGCCAGGGAGTCAGCCCCAGCATTTT. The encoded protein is CSARDDSPGSQPQHF.

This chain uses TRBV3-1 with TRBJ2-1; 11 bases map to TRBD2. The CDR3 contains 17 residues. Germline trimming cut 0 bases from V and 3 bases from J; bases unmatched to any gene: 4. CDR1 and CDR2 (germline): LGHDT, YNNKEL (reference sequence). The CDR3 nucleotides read TGTGCCAGCAGCCAAGATTTGACTAGCGGGGTCTACAATGAGCAGTTCTTC. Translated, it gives CASSQDLTSGVYNEQFF.

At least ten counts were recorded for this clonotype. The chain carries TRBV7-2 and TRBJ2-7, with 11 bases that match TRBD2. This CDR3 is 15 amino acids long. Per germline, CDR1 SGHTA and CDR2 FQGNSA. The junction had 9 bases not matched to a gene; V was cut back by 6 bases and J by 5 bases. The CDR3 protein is CASSTPSGRKNEQYF. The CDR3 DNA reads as TGTGCCAGCAGTACACCTAGCGGGAGGAAGAACGAGCAGTACTTC.

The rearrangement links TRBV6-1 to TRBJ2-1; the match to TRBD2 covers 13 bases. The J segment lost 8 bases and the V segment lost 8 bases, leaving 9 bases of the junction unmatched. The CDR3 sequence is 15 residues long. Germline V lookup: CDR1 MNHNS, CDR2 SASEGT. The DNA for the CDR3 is TGTGCCAGCTGCCCCGGGGGACTAGCGGGATATGAGCAGTTCTTC. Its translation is CASCPGGLAGYEQFF.

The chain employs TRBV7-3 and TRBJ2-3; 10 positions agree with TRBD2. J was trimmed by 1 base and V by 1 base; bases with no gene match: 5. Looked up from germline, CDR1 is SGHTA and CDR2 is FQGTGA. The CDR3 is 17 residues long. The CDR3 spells CASSLRGSGGGTDTQYF. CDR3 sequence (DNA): TGTGCCAGCAGCTTAAGGGGAAGCGGGGGGGGCACAGATACGCAGTATTTT.

The CDR3 spells CASSPYSGPTDTQYF. CDR3 nucleotide sequence: TGTGCCAGCAGTCCGTATAGCGGACCCACAGATACGCAGTATTTT. V usage is TRBV27 and J usage is TRBJ2-3, with D possibly matching TRBD2 (6 bases). V lost 5 bases and J lost 2, with 14 bases in between. CDR3 size: 15 residues. In germline, CDR1 is MNHEY, CDR2 SMNVEV (reference sequence).

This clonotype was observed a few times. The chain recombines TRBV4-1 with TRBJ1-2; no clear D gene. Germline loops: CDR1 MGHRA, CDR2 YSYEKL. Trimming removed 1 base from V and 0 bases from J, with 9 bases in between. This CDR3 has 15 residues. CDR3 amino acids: CASSQAATTNYGYTF. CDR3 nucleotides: TGCGCCAGCAGCCAAGCGGCGACAACTAACTATGGCTACACCTTC.

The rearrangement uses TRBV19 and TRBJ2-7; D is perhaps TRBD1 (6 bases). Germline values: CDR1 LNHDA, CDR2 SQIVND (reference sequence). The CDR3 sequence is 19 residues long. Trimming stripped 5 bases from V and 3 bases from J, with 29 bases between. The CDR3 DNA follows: TGTGCCAGTAGTGCGGCCCTCAATTACCGGGACACGGCATTCTACGAGCAGTACTTC. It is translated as CASSAALNYRDTAFYEQYF.

CDR3 sequence (DNA): TGCGCCAGCAGCCAAGGTTCCTCGACAGGGAGCTCCTACGAGCAGTACTTC. Translating gives CASSQGSSTGSSYEQYF. The chain links TRBV4-1 to TRBJ2-7; 7 bases match TRBD1. Germline-derived CDR1 and CDR2 are MGHRA and YSYEKL. V was clipped by 1 base and J by 0 bases; unmatched bases: 9. The CDR3 has 17 residues.

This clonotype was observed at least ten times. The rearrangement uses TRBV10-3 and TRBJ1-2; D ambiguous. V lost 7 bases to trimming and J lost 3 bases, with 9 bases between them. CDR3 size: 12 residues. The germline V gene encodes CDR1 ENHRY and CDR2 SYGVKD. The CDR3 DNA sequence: TGTGCCATCAAGAAAGGAGACTATGGCTACACCTTC. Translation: CAIKKGDYGYTF.

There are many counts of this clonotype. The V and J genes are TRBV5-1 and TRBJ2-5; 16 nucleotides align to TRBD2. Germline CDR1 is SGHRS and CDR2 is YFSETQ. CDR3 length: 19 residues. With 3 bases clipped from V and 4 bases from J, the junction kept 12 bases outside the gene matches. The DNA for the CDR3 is TGCGCCAGCAGCTCCGGGACTAGCGGGGGGGCCGCGTCTTTAGAGACCCAGTACTTC. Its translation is CASSSGTSGGAASLETQYF.

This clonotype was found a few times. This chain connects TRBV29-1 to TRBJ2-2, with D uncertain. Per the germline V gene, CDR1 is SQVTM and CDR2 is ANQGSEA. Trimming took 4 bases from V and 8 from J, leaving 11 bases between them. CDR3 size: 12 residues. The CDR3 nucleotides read TGCAGCGTTGGAGCGCCCCGGGGGGAGCTGTTTTTT. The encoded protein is CSVGAPRGELFF.

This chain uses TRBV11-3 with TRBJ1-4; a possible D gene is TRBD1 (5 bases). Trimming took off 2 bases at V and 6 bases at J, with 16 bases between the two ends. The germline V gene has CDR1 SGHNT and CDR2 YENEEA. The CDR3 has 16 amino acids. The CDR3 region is CASSLQGNRGHEKLFF. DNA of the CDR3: TGTGCCAGCAGCTTACAGGGAAATAGAGGACATGAAAAACTGTTTTTT. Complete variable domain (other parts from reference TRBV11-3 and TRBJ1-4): EAGVVQSPRYKIIEKKQPVAFWCNPISGHNTLYWYLQNLGQGPELLIRYENEEAVDDSQLPKDRFSAERLKGVDSTLKIQPAELGDSAVYLCASSLQGNRGHEKLFFGSGTQLSVL.

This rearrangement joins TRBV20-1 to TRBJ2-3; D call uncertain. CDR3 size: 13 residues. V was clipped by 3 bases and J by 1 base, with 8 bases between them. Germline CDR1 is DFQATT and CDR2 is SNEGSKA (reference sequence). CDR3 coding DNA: TGCAGTGCTAGGTCTCAGGGCACAGATACGCAGTATTTT. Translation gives CSARSQGTDTQYF.

For the CDR3, the DNA is TGTGCCAGCACCTCCCCTTTGGAGACGTTCTTT. This codes for CASTSPLETFF. This rearrangement joins TRBV11-2 to TRBJ1-1, with D unresolved. CDR3 length equals 11 residues. CDR1 and CDR2 (germline): SGHAT, FQNNGV. Deletions cut 7 bases from V and 14 bases from J, with 17 bases between.

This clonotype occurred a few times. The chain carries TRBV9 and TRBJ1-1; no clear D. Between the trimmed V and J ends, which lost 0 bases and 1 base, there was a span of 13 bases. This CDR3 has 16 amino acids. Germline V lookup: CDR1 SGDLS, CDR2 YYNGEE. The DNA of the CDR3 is TGTGCCAGCAGCGTAGGGGCCGCGGTTGGGAACACTGAAGCTTTCTTT. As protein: CASSVGAAVGNTEAFF.